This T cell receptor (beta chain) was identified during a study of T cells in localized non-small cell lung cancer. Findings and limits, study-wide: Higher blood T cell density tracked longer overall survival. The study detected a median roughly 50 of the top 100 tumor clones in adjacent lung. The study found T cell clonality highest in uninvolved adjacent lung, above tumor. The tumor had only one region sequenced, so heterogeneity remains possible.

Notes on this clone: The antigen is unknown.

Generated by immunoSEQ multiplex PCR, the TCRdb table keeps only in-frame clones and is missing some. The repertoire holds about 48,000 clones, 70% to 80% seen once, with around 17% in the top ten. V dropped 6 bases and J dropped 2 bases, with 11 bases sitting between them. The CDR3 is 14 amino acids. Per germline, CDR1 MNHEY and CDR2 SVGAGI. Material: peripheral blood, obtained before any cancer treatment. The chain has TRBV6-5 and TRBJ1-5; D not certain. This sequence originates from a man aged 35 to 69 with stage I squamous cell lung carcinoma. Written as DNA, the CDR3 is TGTGCCAGCAGCGCGGGGTATGGCAATCAGCCCCAGCATTTT. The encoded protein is CASSAGYGNQPQHF.